The rows below give T cell receptor beta chains drawn from one sample of a study of identical twins. TCRdb recomputed calls from the 5' RACE reads with MiXCR, one row per CDR3 protein. Of just over 500,000 distinct CDR3 sequences listed, under 25% are singletons. This sample was also put to use in a study of T cells expressing NK-cell markers.

Specimen: CD4+ T cells sorted from blood. Receptors were obtained from a woman aged 18 to 35 in good health. Each CDR3 is given with its conserved first and last residue. The D gene is left open where the match is weak.

v_call	d_call	j_call	cdr3_aa
TRBV10-1	NA	TRBJ2-3	CASAWGPSDTQYF
TRBV5-1	NA	TRBJ2-3	CASSLAAITDTQYF
TRBV12-3/TRBV12-4	NA	TRBJ2-3	CASSLEVLGKNTDTQYF
TRBV21-1	NA	TRBJ2-1	CASSGRRDSYYNEQFF
TRBV20-1	TRBD1	TRBJ1-1	CSARDPGTGGLNTEAFF
TRBV10-3	NA	TRBJ2-2	CAISESKDVGYTGELFF
TRBV27	TRBD1	TRBJ1-1	CASSLSVSTGMNTEAFF
TRBV5-1	TRBD2	TRBJ2-1	CASRKTIAGGSYNEQFF
TRBV13	NA	TRBJ2-4	CASSLFIAKNIQYF
TRBV11-2	TRBD1	TRBJ2-5	CASSLGVTGMQETQYF